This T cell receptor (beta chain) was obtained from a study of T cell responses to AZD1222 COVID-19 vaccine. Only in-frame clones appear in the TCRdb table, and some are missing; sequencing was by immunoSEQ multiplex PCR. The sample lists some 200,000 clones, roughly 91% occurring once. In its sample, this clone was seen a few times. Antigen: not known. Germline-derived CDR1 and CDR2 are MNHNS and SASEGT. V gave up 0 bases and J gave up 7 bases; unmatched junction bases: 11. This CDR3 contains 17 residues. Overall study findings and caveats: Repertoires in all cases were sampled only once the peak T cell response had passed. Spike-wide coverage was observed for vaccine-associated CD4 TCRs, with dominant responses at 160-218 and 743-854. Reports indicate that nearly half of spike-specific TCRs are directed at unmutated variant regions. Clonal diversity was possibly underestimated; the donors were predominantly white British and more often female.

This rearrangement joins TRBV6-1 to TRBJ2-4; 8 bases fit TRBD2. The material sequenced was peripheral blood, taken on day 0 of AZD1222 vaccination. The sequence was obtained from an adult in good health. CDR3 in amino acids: CASSEALIAGLGNIQYF. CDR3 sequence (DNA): TGTGCCAGCAGTGAAGCGTTAATAGCGGGATTGGGGAACATTCAGTACTTC.